The sequence of this T cell receptor beta chain was determined in a study of blood T cell repertoires in COVID-19. Germline CDR1 GTSNPN, CDR2 SVGIG (reference sequence). This CDR3 has 23 amino acids. J gave up 4 bases and V 3 bases, and 27 bases lay outside the gene matches. Authors' processing steps: How many nucleated cells were present was estimated from reference gene primer amplification. Measured with immunoSEQ multiplex PCR; TCRdb has only the in-frame clones, and not every one. D and trimming come from the DNA, and the V and J calls and clone size come from that table. The table has about 110,000 clones, around nine tenths seen once. This clone was picked up one time.

The sample was peripheral blood. The TCR was taken from a middle-aged man with acute or convalescent COVID-19. The genes are TRBV30 and TRBJ2-3; 14 bases line up with TRBD2. The CDR3 DNA reads as TGTGCCTGGAGGAAAGGGACAGGGGTACCTTGGACTAGCGGGAGGAACTTGCCAGATACGCAGTATTTT. Its protein product is CAWRKGTGVPWTSGRNLPDTQYF. Filled out from reference TRBV30 and TRBJ2-3, the complete variable domain reads SQTIHQWPATLVQPVGSPLSLECTVEGTSNPNLYWYRQAAGRGLQLLFYSVGIGQISSEVPQNLSASRPQDRQFILSSKKLLLSDSGFYLCAWRKGTGVPWTSGRNLPDTQYFGPGTRLTVL.